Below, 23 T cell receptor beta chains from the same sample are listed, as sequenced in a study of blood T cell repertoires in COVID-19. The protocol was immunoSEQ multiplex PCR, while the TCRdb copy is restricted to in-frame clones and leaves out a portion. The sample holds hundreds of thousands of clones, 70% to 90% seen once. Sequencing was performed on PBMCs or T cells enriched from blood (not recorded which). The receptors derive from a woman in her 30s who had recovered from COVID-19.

For the CDR3, the DNA is TGTGCCAGCAGCCCTAGAGGCACTAATGAAAAACTGTTTTTT. Protein: CASSPRGTNEKLFF. The chain combines TRBV28 with TRBJ1-4; no firm D call. The V end lost 6 bases, the J end lost 2 bases, and 10 bases lay between the germline ends. Germline V CDR1 and CDR2: MDHEN, SYDVKM. The CDR3 sequence is 14 residues long.

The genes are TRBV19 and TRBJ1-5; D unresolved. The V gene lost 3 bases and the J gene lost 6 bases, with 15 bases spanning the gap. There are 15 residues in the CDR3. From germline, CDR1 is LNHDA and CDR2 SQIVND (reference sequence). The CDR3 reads CASSMQRERLQPQHF. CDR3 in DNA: TGTGCCAGTAGTATGCAGAGGGAGCGGCTTCAGCCCCAGCATTTT.

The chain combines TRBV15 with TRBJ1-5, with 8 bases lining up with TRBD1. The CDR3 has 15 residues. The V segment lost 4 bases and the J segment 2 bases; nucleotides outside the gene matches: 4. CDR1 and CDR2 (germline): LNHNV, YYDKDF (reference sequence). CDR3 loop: CATSKPTGGNQPQHF. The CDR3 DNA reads TGTGCCACCAGCAAACCGACAGGGGGCAATCAGCCCCAGCATTTT.

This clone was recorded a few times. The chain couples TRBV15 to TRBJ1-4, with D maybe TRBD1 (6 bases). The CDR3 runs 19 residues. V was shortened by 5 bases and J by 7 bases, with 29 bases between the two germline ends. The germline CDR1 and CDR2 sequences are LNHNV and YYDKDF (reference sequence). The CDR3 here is CATSGRQETGRQAFEKLFF. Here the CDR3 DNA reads TGTGCCACCAGCGGAAGACAGGAGACCGGCCGACAGGCGTTTGAAAAACTGTTTTTT.

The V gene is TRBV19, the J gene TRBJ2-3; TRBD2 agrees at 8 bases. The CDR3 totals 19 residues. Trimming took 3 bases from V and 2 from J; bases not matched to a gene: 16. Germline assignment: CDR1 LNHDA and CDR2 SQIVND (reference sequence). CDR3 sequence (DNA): TGTGCCAGTAGTATCCGAGACCGGTGGCGGGGGGCTGCCACAGATACGCAGTATTTT. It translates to CASSIRDRWRGAATDTQYF.

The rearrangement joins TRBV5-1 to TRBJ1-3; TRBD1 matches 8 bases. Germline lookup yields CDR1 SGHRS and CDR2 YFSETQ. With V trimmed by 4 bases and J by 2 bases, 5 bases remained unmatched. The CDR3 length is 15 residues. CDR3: CASSRDRYTGNTIYF. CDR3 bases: TGCGCCAGCAGCCGGGACAGGTATACTGGAAACACCATATATTTT.

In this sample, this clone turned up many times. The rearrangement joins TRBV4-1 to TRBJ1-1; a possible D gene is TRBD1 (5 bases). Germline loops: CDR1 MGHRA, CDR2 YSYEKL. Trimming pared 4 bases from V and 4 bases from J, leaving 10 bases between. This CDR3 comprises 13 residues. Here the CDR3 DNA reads TGCGCCAGCAGCCGTGGGGCGTCCACTGAAGCTTTCTTT. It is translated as CASSRGASTEAFF.

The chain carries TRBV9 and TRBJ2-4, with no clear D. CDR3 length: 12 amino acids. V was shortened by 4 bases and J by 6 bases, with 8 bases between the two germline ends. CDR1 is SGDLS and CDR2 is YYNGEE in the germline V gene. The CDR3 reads CASSPGPNIQYF. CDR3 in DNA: TGTGCCAGCAGCCCCGGTCCAAACATTCAGTACTTC.

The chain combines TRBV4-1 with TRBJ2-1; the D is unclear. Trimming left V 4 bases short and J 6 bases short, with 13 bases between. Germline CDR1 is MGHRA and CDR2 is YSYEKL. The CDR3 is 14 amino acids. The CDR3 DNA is TGCGCCAGCAGCCCTCTTGAGCGTCTCAATGAGCAGTTCTTC. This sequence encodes CASSPLERLNEQFF.

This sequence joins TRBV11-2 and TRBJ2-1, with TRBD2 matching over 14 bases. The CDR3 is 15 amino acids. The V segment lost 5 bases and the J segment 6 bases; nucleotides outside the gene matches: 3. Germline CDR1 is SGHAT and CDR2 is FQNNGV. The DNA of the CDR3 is TGTGCCAGCAGCCACGGACTAGCGGGGGGCAATGAGCAGTTCTTC. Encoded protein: CASSHGLAGGNEQFF.

The chain's CDR3 is CASSSRTGQPNQPQHF. The CDR3 DNA is TGTGCCAGTAGTTCTCGTACCGGACAGCCCAATCAGCCCCAGCATTTT. The chain carries TRBV19 and TRBJ1-5, with D perhaps matching TRBD1 (6 bases). The CDR3 length is 16 residues. Trimming left V 5 bases short and J 3 bases short, with 17 bases between. CDR1 and CDR2 (germline): LNHDA, SQIVND (reference sequence).

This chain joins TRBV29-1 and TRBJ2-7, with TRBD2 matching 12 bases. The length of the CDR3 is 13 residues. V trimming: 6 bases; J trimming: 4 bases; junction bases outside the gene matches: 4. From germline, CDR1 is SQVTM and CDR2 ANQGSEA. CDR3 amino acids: CSVSSGRDYEQYF. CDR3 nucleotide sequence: TGCAGCGTCTCTAGCGGGAGGGATTACGAGCAGTACTTC.

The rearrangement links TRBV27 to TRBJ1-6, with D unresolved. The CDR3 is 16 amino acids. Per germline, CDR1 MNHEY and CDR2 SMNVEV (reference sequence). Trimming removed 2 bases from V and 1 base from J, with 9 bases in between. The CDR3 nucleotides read TGTGCCAGCAGTTTACTCCAGGATTCCTATAATTCACCCCTCCACTTT. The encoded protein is CASSLLQDSYNSPLHF.

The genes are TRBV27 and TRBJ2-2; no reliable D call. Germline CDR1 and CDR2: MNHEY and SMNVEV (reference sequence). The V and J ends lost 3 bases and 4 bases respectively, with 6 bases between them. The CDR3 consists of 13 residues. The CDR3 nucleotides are TGTGCCAGCAGTTTGTCTCGCACCGGGGAGCTGTTTTTT. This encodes CASSLSRTGELFF.

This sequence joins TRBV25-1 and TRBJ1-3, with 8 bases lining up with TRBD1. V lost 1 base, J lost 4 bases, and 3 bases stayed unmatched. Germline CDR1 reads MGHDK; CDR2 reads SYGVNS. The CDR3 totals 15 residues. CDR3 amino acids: CASSEWGTGGNTIYF. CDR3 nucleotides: TGTGCCAGCAGTGAATGGGGGACAGGCGGAAACACCATATATTTT.

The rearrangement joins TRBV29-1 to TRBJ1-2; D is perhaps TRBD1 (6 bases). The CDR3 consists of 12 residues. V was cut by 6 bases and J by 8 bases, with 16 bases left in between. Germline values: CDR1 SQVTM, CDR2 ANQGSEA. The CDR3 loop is CSVRQAQAGYTF. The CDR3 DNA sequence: TGCAGCGTCCGACAGGCCCAGGCGGGCTACACCTTC.

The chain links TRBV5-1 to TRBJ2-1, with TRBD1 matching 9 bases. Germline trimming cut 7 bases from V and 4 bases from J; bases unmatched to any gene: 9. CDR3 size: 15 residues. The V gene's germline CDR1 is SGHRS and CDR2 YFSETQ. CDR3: CASFYRDRVYNEQFF. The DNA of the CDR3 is TGCGCCAGCTTCTACCGGGACAGGGTGTACAATGAGCAGTTCTTC.

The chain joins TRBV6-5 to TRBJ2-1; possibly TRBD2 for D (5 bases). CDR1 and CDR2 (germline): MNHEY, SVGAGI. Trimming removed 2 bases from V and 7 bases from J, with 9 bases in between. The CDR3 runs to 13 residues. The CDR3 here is CASSYLPGNEQFF. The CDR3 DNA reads TGTGCCAGCAGTTACCTACCGGGGAATGAGCAGTTCTTC.

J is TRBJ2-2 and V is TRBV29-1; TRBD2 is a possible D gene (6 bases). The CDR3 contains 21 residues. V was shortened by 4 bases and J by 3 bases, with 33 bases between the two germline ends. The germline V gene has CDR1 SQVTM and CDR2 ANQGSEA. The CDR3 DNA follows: TGCAGCGTTGGCAGATTAATGGGGCGGGGTGGGTTGATAGTGTACACCGGGGAGCTGTTTTTT. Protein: CSVGRLMGRGGLIVYTGELFF.

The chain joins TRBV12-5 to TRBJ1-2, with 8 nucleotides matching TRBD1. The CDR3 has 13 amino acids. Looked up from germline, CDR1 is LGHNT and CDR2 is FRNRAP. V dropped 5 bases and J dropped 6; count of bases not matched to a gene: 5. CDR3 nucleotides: TGTGCTAGTGGTAGGGACAGGTTCAATGGCTACACCTTC. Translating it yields CASGRDRFNGYTF.

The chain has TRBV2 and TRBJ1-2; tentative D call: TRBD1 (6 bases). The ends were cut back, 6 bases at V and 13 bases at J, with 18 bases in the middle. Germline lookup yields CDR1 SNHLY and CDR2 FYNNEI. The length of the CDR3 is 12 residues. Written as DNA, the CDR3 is TGTGCCAGCAGCCGAACAGGGAAGTCCCGCACCTTC. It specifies CASSRTGKSRTF.

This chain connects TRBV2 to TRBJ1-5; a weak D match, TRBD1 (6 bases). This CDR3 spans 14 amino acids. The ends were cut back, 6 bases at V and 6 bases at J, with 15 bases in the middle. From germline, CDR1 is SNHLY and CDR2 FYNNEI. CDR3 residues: CASSATGLGQPQHF. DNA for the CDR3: TGTGCCAGCAGCGCAACAGGGTTAGGTCAGCCCCAGCATTTT.

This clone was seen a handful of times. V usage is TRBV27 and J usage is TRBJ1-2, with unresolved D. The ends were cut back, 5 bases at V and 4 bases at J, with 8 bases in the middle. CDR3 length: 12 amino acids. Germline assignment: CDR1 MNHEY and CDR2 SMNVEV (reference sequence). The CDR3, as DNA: TGTGCCAGCAGTCGGGGAGCCTATGGCTACACCTTC. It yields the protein CASSRGAYGYTF.